The 19 T cell receptor beta chains listed next were all sequenced from one sample in a study of PD-1 blockade in classical Hodgkin lymphoma (dated by TCRdb to the early 2020s). Per the publication, the time point label means: cycle 2 day 1 (C2D1) of nivolumab. Every trial patient had relapsed after autologous stem cell transplantation, and cohorts A, B and C differed in prior brentuximab vedotin exposure. The library was built by means of the immunoSEQ multiplex PCR assay. In its TCRdb copy, this immuneACCESS table keeps in-frame sequences only and misses some clones. Where compared with another copy, unresolved V genes explain less than half of these, and the others have no known cause. This sample comprises some 65,000 clones, 71% of them detected only once. Of the sample, 7.5% to 10% is held by the ten largest clones. The source was peripheral blood mononuclear cells (PBMCs), collected before the second cycle of nivolumab. The receptors were gathered from a human donor with classical Hodgkin lymphoma.

This clone was recorded at least ten times. V gene TRBV30 combines with J gene TRBJ2-3, with D perhaps given as TRBD1 or TRBD2 (6 bases each). The length of the CDR3 is 13 residues. From germline, CDR1 is GTSNPN and CDR2 SVGIG (reference sequence). Trimming pared 7 bases from V and 3 bases from J, leaving 14 bases between. This CDR3 is CASSRGRTDTQYF. Here the CDR3 DNA reads TGTGCCTCCTCGAGGGGGAGGACAGATACGCAGTATTTT.

The chain links TRBV7-2 to TRBJ2-3; tentative D call: TRBD1 (7 bases). In germline, CDR1 is SGHTA, CDR2 FQGNSA. Trimming shortened V by 1 base and J by 6 bases, and 14 bases separated the two germline ends. This CDR3 contains 15 residues. The CDR3 DNA is TGTGCCAGCAGCTTAGGCCAGGGGGGAAGTGATACGCAGTATTTT. Residues: CASSLGQGGSDTQYF.

This chain links TRBV7-2 with TRBJ2-7, with D possibly being TRBD1 (7 bases). The length of the CDR3 is 16 residues. CDR1 and CDR2 (germline): SGHTA, FQGNSA. Trimming took off 1 base at V and 7 bases at J, with 20 bases between the two ends. CDR3 DNA: TGTGCCAGCAGCTTAGTAGGCGCAGGGGGAGCGGGTGAGCAGTACTTC. It yields the protein CASSLVGAGGAGEQYF.

The rearrangement joins TRBV19 to TRBJ2-2; D is undetermined. The CDR3 has 16 amino acids. Between the trimmed V and J ends, which lost 3 bases and 0 bases, there was a span of 11 bases. The germline CDR1 and CDR2 sequences are LNHDA and SQIVND (reference sequence). Here the CDR3 reads CASSMILEANTGELFF. The CDR3 DNA reads as TGTGCCAGTAGTATGATCTTAGAAGCGAACACCGGGGAGCTGTTTTTT.

V usage is TRBV9 and J usage is TRBJ1-6; 9 nucleotides align to TRBD1. Trimming cost V 4 bases and J 6 bases; bases outside gene matches: 8. Germline CDR1 is SGDLS and CDR2 is YYNGEE. The CDR3 contains 16 residues. The DNA for the CDR3 is TGTGCCAGCAGCTCGCCGGGACAGGGATTTAATTCACCCCTCCACTTT. Protein sequence: CASSSPGQGFNSPLHF.

V usage is TRBV19 and J usage is TRBJ2-3; D not certain. The CDR3 sequence is 14 residues long. Germline V CDR1 and CDR2: LNHDA, SQIVND (reference sequence). V lost 3 bases to trimming and J lost 6 bases, with 13 bases between them. The CDR3 reads CASSIFRKRDTQYF. CDR3 nucleotides: TGTGCCAGTAGTATTTTTCGGAAACGGGATACGCAGTATTTT.

This chain joins TRBV7-2 and TRBJ1-5, with D unresolved. This CDR3 has 13 residues. Germline V gene data show CDR1 as SGHTA and CDR2 as FQGNSA. The ends were cut back, 0 bases at V and 7 bases at J, with 7 bases in the middle. This CDR3 is CASSLAEGQPQHF. CDR3 sequence (DNA): TGTGCCAGCAGCTTAGCGGAAGGGCAGCCCCAGCATTTT.

The chain links TRBV29-1 to TRBJ1-2; 10 bases line up with TRBD1. The CDR3 covers 20 residues. V was pared by 2 bases and J by 4 bases, with 22 bases of the junction left unmatched. CDR1 SQVTM and CDR2 ANQGSEA come from the germline V gene. CDR3 coding DNA: TGCAGCGTTGAACCCTCCTTGGGCCACCGACCGGGACAGGGGACCTATGGCTACACCTTC. It encodes CSVEPSLGHRPGQGTYGYTF.

The gene calls are TRBV6-5 and TRBJ2-7, with D perhaps matching TRBD2 (5 bases). The CDR3 covers 12 residues. Trimming stripped 2 bases from V and 3 bases from J, with 5 bases between. Germline V lookup: CDR1 MNHEY, CDR2 SVGAGI. The CDR3 loop is CASSYEGYEQYF. The CDR3 DNA is TGTGCCAGCAGTTACGAGGGCTACGAGCAGTACTTC.

The gene calls are TRBV7-9 and TRBJ2-1; TRBD1 is a possible D gene (5 bases). The V gene's germline CDR1 is SEHNR and CDR2 FQNEAQ (reference sequence). The length of the CDR3 is 12 residues. Trimming left V 6 bases short and J 6 bases short, with 9 bases between. The CDR3 bases are TGTGCCAGCAGACATAGGGGCAATGAGCAGTTCTTC. Amino acids: CASRHRGNEQFF. The full variable domain, completed using reference TRBV7-9 and TRBJ2-1, is DTGVSQNPRHKITKRGQNVTFRCDPISEHNRLYWYRQTLGQGPEFLTYFQNEAQLEKSRLLSDRFSAERPKGSFSTLEIQRTEQGDSAMYLCASRHRGNEQFFGPGTRLTVL.

In its sample, this clone was seen once. The chain uses TRBV4-2 and TRBJ2-2; D is ambiguous. With 6 bases removed from V and 1 base from J, the gap between germline ends came to 0 bases. Germline V gene lookup returns CDR1 LGHNA and CDR2 YNFKEQ. The CDR3 loop spans 11 amino acids. CDR3 residues: CASRNTGELFF. CDR3 in DNA: TGTGCCAGCAGGAACACCGGGGAGCTGTTTTTT.

There are a few counts of this clone. The chain carries TRBV2 and TRBJ1-5, with 7 bases matching TRBD1. J lost 4 bases, V lost 4 bases, and 7 bases had no gene match. Per germline, CDR1 SNHLY and CDR2 FYNNEI. This CDR3 comprises 15 residues. The CDR3 loop reads CASSVMGQPNQPQHF. The CDR3 DNA follows: TGTGCCAGCAGTGTAATGGGACAGCCAAATCAGCCCCAGCATTTT. Complete variable domain (other parts from reference TRBV2 and TRBJ1-5): EPEVTQTPSHQVTQMGQEVILRCVPISNHLYFYWYRQILGQKVEFLVSFYNNEISEKSEIFDDQFSVERPDGSNFTLKIRSTKLEDSAMYFCASSVMGQPNQPQHFGDGTRLSIL.

This chain uses TRBV5-1 with TRBJ2-5; D is tentatively TRBD1 or TRBD2 (5 bases each). The CDR3 loop spans 13 amino acids. The germline V gene encodes CDR1 SGHRS and CDR2 YFSETQ. Trimming took off 4 bases at V and 4 bases at J, with 11 bases between the two ends. DNA for the CDR3: TGCGCCAGCAGCGCTCCCGGGACAGAGACCCAGTACTTC. Its protein is CASSAPGTETQYF. The full variable domain, with the rest looked up from reference TRBV5-1 and TRBJ2-5, is KAGVTQTPRYLIKTRGQQVTLSCSPISGHRSVSWYQQTPGQGLQFLFEYFSETQRNKGNFPGRFSGRQFSNSRSEMNVSTLELGDSALYLCASSAPGTETQYFGPGTRLLVL.

The chain combines TRBV7-9 with TRBJ2-5, with D possibly called TRBD1 or TRBD2 (5 bases each). The CDR3 spans 14 residues. The V gene's germline CDR1 is SEHNR and CDR2 FQNEAQ (reference sequence). Trimming stripped 5 bases from V and 1 base from J, with 11 bases between. CDR3 amino acids: CASSRGSAQETQYF. The DNA of the CDR3 is TGTGCCAGCAGCCGGGGCTCAGCCCAAGAGACCCAGTACTTC.

The genes are TRBV4-1 and TRBJ2-5; TRBD1 might be the D (6 bases). The V end lost 2 bases, the J end lost 4 bases, and 17 bases lay between the germline ends. The CDR3 consists of 16 residues. The germline CDR1 and CDR2 sequences are MGHRA and YSYEKL. The CDR3 loop is CASSQQTGLRGETQYF. Written as DNA, the CDR3 is TGCGCCAGCAGCCAACAAACAGGGCTTAGGGGAGAGACCCAGTACTTC.

J is TRBJ1-5 and V is TRBV6-5; TRBD1 might be the D (6 bases). Germline V CDR1 and CDR2: MNHEY, SVGAGI. Trimming stripped 9 bases from V and 7 bases from J, with 16 bases between. CDR3 length equals 13 residues. CDR3 amino acids: CASEQQGGQPQHF. The CDR3 DNA follows: TGTGCCAGTGAGCAACAGGGAGGACAGCCCCAGCATTTT.

The rearrangement links TRBV5-5 to TRBJ1-2; TRBD1 agrees at 12 bases. The CDR3 length is 15 residues. The J segment lost 7 bases and the V segment lost 4 bases, leaving 8 bases of the junction unmatched. Germline V CDR1 and CDR2: SGHKS, YYEKEE (reference sequence). The CDR3 bases are TGTGCCAGCAGCACCGGGACAGGGGGCATCGGTGGCTACACCTTC. Its protein product is CASSTGTGGIGGYTF.

The chain employs TRBV28 and TRBJ1-2; D is ambiguous. The CDR3 is made up of 14 amino acids. With 5 bases removed from V and 0 bases from J, the gap between germline ends came to 10 bases. Per the germline V gene, CDR1 is MDHEN and CDR2 is SYDVKM. The chain's CDR3 is CASSRPGTNYGYTF. The DNA of the CDR3 is TGTGCCAGCAGTCGGCCCGGAACTAACTATGGCTACACCTTC.

The V and J genes are TRBV5-1 and TRBJ1-4, with TRBD1 matching over 8 bases. J was trimmed by 8 bases and V by 0 bases; bases with no gene match: 3. CDR1 and CDR2 from the germline V gene are SGHRS and YFSETQ. CDR3 length equals 14 residues. CDR3 in DNA: TGCGCCAGCAGCTTGGACTGGACAGGGGAAAAACTGTTTTTT. Its translation: CASSLDWTGEKLFF.